These T cell receptor beta chains were read from a single sample in a study of T cells expressing NK-cell markers. After re-calling the 5' RACE reads, TCRdb lists one entry per CDR3 protein, DNA absent. The sample yields over 350,000 distinct CDR3 sequences, of which the top ten take up about 10%. Sequences were obtained from blood T cells: a sorted CD56 or NKG2C T cell subset, CD4+ or CD8+ T cells, or bulk PBMC T cells (not recorded which). Receptors were obtained from a woman aged 45-65 years in good health. Both conserved end residues are part of each CDR3.

15,TRBV15,TRBJ2-1,CATSRALTSVNEQFF
14,TRBV29-1,TRBJ2-3,CSVLTAGTTDTQYF
15,TRBV7-9,TRBJ2-5,CASSFQEEPKETQYF
17,TRBV24-1,TRBJ2-1,CATSVAKGTSGDNEQFF
13,TRBV7-2,TRBJ1-1,CASSLIRNTEAFF
13,TRBV11-3,TRBJ2-3,CASSFRVYGTQYF
16,TRBV29-1,TRBJ2-1,CSVEGATSGMFDEQFF
13,TRBV11-2,TRBJ2-2,CASSFVGTGELFF
17,TRBV5-5,TRBJ2-2,CASSPWGGLRNTGELFF
13,TRBV7-9,TRBJ1-2,CASNYLRGKGYTF
15,TRBV6-5,TRBJ2-1,CASSYRDSGPHEQFF
18,TRBV10-3,TRBJ2-2,CASVPGLAVPANTGELFF
12,TRBV5-1,TRBJ2-1,CASSRRVHEQFF
16,TRBV6-6,TRBJ2-1,CASSYRLEVSYNEQFF
15,TRBV12-3/TRBV12-4,TRBJ2-3,CASSWTSRGTDTQYF
14,TRBV28,TRBJ1-3,CASRVTGGENTIYF
17,TRBV3-1,TRBJ2-5,CASSQGILAGALKTQYF
14,TRBV7-8,TRBJ2-7,CASSLRRGGYEQYF
15,TRBV11-2,TRBJ1-1,CASSSLQGRATEAFF